Listed here are 27 T cell receptor beta chains from one sample, sequenced in a study of blood T cell repertoires in COVID-19. Method: immunoSEQ multiplex PCR; TCRdb's copy keeps in-frame clones and lacks some. The sample has some 110,000 clones, approximately 80% seen once. The sample comprised peripheral blood. The origin of the receptors is a woman aged 70-85 years with acute or convalescent COVID-19.

This chain links TRBV24-1 with TRBJ2-6; 7 bases line up with TRBD1. The V gene end was trimmed by 2 bases and the J gene end by 3 bases; junction bases not matched to a gene: 3. Germline V gives CDR1 KGHDR, CDR2 SFDVKD. This CDR3 has 16 residues. The CDR3 DNA reads TGTGCCACCAGTGATTCGCAGGGGGATGGGGCCAACGTCCTGACTTTC. It codes for CATSDSQGDGANVLTF.

The chain recombines TRBV2 with TRBJ2-7; perhaps TRBD1 as D (6 bases). CDR3 length equals 13 residues. The V end was cut by 6 bases, the J end by 3 bases, with 12 bases between. The germline V gene encodes CDR1 SNHLY and CDR2 FYNNEI. For the CDR3, the DNA is TGTGCCAGCAGACAGGGAGAGGGCTACGAGCAGTACTTC. Its translation is CASRQGEGYEQYF. Drawing the rest from reference TRBV2 and TRBJ2-7, the complete variable domain is EPEVTQTPSHQVTQMGQEVILRCVPISNHLYFYWYRQILGQKVEFLVSFYNNEISEKSEIFDDQFSVERPDGSNFTLKIRSTKLEDSAMYFCASRQGEGYEQYFGPGTRLTVT.

This chain joins TRBV11-2 and TRBJ1-1, with TRBD1 identical over 10 bases. Germline CDR1 is SGHAT and CDR2 is FQNNGV. This CDR3 spans 14 amino acids. Trimming at V came to 4 bases and at J to 3 bases, leaving 2 bases not matched to a gene. The CDR3 sequence is CASSSGQGYTEAFF. For the CDR3, the DNA is TGTGCCAGCAGCTCGGGACAGGGGTACACTGAAGCTTTCTTT.

Of note for this clone: In the same sample, other DNA sequences code for this CDR3. The rearrangement uses TRBV9 and TRBJ1-5; no firm D call. Germline assignment: CDR1 SGDLS and CDR2 YYNGEE. The CDR3 is 14 residues long. The V gene lost 0 bases and the J gene lost 5 bases, with 9 bases spanning the gap. In nucleotides, the CDR3 is TGTGCCAGCAGCGTAGGTCAGGTGGATCAGCCCCAGCATTTT. Translated, it gives CASSVGQVDQPQHF.

V gene TRBV28 combines with J gene TRBJ1-2; no firm D call. CDR3 length: 13 amino acids. Germline CDR1 is MDHEN and CDR2 is SYDVKM. V lost 6 bases and J 4 bases, leaving 12 bases between the germline ends. CDR3 coding DNA: TGTGCCAGCAGGGAAAGCGGCATCTATGGCTACACCTTC. Translated: CASRESGIYGYTF.

This chain connects TRBV7-8 to TRBJ1-5; D uncertain. Germline V CDR1 and CDR2: SGHVS, FQNEAQ. The V end lost 0 bases, the J end lost 0 bases, and 6 bases lay between the germline ends. The CDR3 sequence is 15 residues long. As DNA, the CDR3 is TGTGCCAGCAGCTTAGCACACCCTAGCAATCAGCCCCAGCATTTT. Translated, it gives CASSLAHPSNQPQHF.

The chain carries TRBV5-1 and TRBJ2-1, with D perhaps matching TRBD2 (5 bases). This CDR3 region has 15 residues. The V end was cut by 0 bases, the J end by 6 bases, with 13 bases between. Germline values: CDR1 SGHRS, CDR2 YFSETQ. The CDR3 region has the DNA TGCGCCAGCAGCTTGGACGGGATGGTGATCAATGAGCAGTTCTTC. As protein: CASSLDGMVINEQFF.

The chain is built from TRBV29-1 and TRBJ1-4; D gene uncertain. The CDR3 extends over 12 amino acids. Germline lookup yields CDR1 SQVTM and CDR2 ANQGSEA. The germline V and J ends were trimmed by 4 bases and 8 bases, with 11 bases remaining between them. CDR3 sequence reads: CSVGGRGEKLFF. The CDR3 DNA sequence: TGCAGCGTTGGTGGGCGGGGAGAAAAACTGTTTTTT.

In this sample, this clone turned up many times. This chain uses TRBV6-1 with TRBJ1-5; D may be TRBD1 (5 bases). Looked up from germline, CDR1 is MNHNS and CDR2 is SASEGT. Trimming removed 6 bases at V and 2 bases at J, with 11 bases between. The CDR3 extends over 14 amino acids. CDR3 region: CASSRGWGNQPQHF. The CDR3 DNA reads TGTGCCAGCAGCCGGGGGTGGGGCAATCAGCCCCAGCATTTT.

This sequence joins TRBV6-4 and TRBJ2-7, with TRBD1 matching 7 bases. The CDR3 is 13 amino acids. Per germline, CDR1 MRHNA and CDR2 SNTAGT. The J segment lost 5 bases and the V segment lost 5 bases, leaving 6 bases of the junction unmatched. CDR3 loop: CASSTRQGHEQYF. The CDR3 region has the DNA TGTGCCAGCAGTACCCGACAGGGCCACGAGCAGTACTTC.

The chain couples TRBV11-2 to TRBJ1-2, with 7 bases aligning to TRBD1. V shed 1 base, J shed 7 bases, and the junction held 12 bases outside the gene matches. This CDR3 has 16 residues. The germline V gene has CDR1 SGHAT and CDR2 FQNNGV. CDR3 loop: CASSLVLDNRGGGYTF. CDR3 DNA: TGTGCCAGCAGCTTAGTGTTAGATAACAGGGGTGGTGGCTACACCTTC.

The rearrangement uses TRBV19 and TRBJ2-1; D remains unclear. CDR3 size: 15 residues. V was trimmed by 2 bases and J by 10 bases, leaving 18 bases between them. Germline V lookup: CDR1 LNHDA, CDR2 SQIVND (reference sequence). CDR3 sequence: CASSISHSQRREQFF. As DNA, the CDR3 is TGTGCCAGTAGTATATCCCACTCTCAGAGGCGGGAGCAGTTCTTC. The complete variable domain, with remaining parts taken from reference TRBV19 and TRBJ2-1, reads DGGITQSPKYLFRKEGQNVTLSCEQNLNHDAMYWYRQDPGQGLRLIYYSQIVNDFQKGDIAEGYSVSREKKESFPLTVTSAQKNPTAFYLCASSISHSQRREQFFGPGTRLTVL.

J is TRBJ2-7 and V is TRBV7-9, with 7 bases matching TRBD1. The J segment lost 2 bases and the V segment lost 6 bases, leaving 7 bases of the junction unmatched. This CDR3 region has 14 residues. The germline CDR1 and CDR2 sequences are SEHNR and FQNEAQ (reference sequence). For the CDR3, the DNA is TGTGCCAGCAGTCTATCAGGGGGAACCTACGAGCAGTACTTC. This translates into CASSLSGGTYEQYF.

The chain combines TRBV10-3 with TRBJ2-3; 10 bases map to TRBD2. Germline CDR1 and CDR2: ENHRY and SYGVKD. Trimming took 1 base from V and 4 from J; bases not matched to a gene: 2. CDR3 length: 15 residues. CDR3 protein: CAISEFSGGSDTQYF. CDR3 nucleotide sequence: TGTGCCATCAGTGAGTTTAGCGGGGGGTCAGATACGCAGTATTTT.

This chain joins TRBV5-6 and TRBJ2-5, with a weak D call TRBD2 (7 bases). The CDR3 sequence is 14 residues long. CDR1 is SGHDT and CDR2 is YYEEEE in the germline V gene. V dropped 5 bases and J dropped 4 bases, with 15 bases sitting between them. The CDR3 region has the DNA TGTGCCAGCAGTGGGGGGGCGGGGCGAGAGACCCAGTACTTC. This codes for CASSGGAGRETQYF.

CDR3 nucleotides: TGTGCCAGCAGTGAAGGCAGGTTTGAGAAGACCCAGTACTTC. Translation gives CASSEGRFEKTQYF. The rearrangement uses TRBV2 and TRBJ2-5; D is uncertain. The ends were cut back, 1 base at V and 6 bases at J, with 12 bases in the middle. Germline CDR1 reads SNHLY; CDR2 reads FYNNEI. This CDR3 has 14 amino acids.

The gene calls are TRBV10-1 and TRBJ2-1, with TRBD2 as a possible D gene (6 bases). V lost 3 bases and J lost 5, with 11 bases in between. The germline V gene has CDR1 WNHNN and CDR2 SYGVQD (reference sequence). The CDR3 has 14 residues. CDR3 residues: CASSDETRDNEQFF. The CDR3 coding sequence is TGCGCCAGCAGTGACGAGACTAGGGACAATGAGCAGTTCTTC.

This clone was detected only once. The chain combines TRBV2 with TRBJ2-7; TRBD1 aligns across 8 bases. J gave up 0 bases and V 4 bases, and 2 bases lay outside the gene matches. The CDR3 contains 14 residues. CDR1 is SNHLY and CDR2 is FYNNEI in the germline V gene. The DNA for the CDR3 is TGTGCCAGCAGTGGGACAGGGTTCTCCTACGAGCAGTACTTC. Amino acids: CASSGTGFSYEQYF.

The CDR3 sequence: CASSLSAGGQGVYEQYF. Written as DNA, the CDR3 is TGCGCCAGCAGCCTATCCGCCGGGGGACAGGGCGTCTACGAGCAGTACTTC. The chain uses TRBV5-1 and TRBJ2-7; the match to TRBD1 covers 9 bases. J lost 3 bases, V lost 4 bases, and 14 bases had no gene match. CDR1 is SGHRS, CDR2 YFSETQ, per germline. The CDR3 has 17 residues. Combining the CDR3 with reference TRBV5-1 and TRBJ2-7 gives the whole variable domain KAGVTQTPRYLIKTRGQQVTLSCSPISGHRSVSWYQQTPGQGLQFLFEYFSETQRNKGNFPGRFSGRQFSNSRSEMNVSTLELGDSALYLCASSLSAGGQGVYEQYFGPGTRLTVT.

The chain combines TRBV2 with TRBJ2-7; 11 bases map to TRBD2. Trimming took 5 bases from V and 4 from J; bases not matched to a gene: 4. This CDR3 comprises 14 residues. CDR1 and CDR2 from the germline V gene are SNHLY and FYNNEI. The CDR3 DNA sequence: TGTGCCAGCAGTTTGACTAGCGGGAATTACGAGCAGTACTTC. Protein product: CASSLTSGNYEQYF.

The rearrangement uses TRBV9 and TRBJ2-7; perhaps TRBD2 as D (5 bases). Germline loops: CDR1 SGDLS, CDR2 YYNGEE. The CDR3 contains 14 residues. Trimming took 0 bases from V and 2 from J, leaving 9 bases between them. This CDR3 is CASSVGPGAYEQYF. The CDR3 DNA is TGTGCCAGCAGCGTAGGTCCCGGGGCCTACGAGCAGTACTTC.

The genes are TRBV5-8 and TRBJ1-4; 7 bases map to TRBD1. The CDR3 is 14 residues long. With 2 bases clipped from V and 3 bases from J, the junction kept 1 base outside the gene matches. From germline, CDR1 is SGHTS and CDR2 YDEGEE. CDR3 residues: CASSFQGANEKLFF. DNA for the CDR3: TGTGCCAGCAGCTTTCAGGGGGCTAATGAAAAACTGTTTTTT.

The CDR3 DNA follows: TGCGCCAGCAGCTTGGGTCCGGGTACTGAAGCTTTCTTT. Amino acids: CASSLGPGTEAFF. The chain carries TRBV5-1 and TRBJ1-1; D ambiguous. Trimming cost V 0 bases and J 5 bases, with 8 bases left between them. Germline V gene data show CDR1 as SGHRS and CDR2 as YFSETQ. The CDR3 consists of 13 residues.

The chain combines TRBV11-2 with TRBJ2-1, with 10 bases aligning to TRBD1. The CDR3 contains 16 residues. From germline, CDR1 is SGHAT and CDR2 FQNNGV. V was clipped by 2 bases and J by 7 bases; unmatched bases: 8. CDR3 residues: CASSLIGTGAINEQFF. DNA of the CDR3: TGTGCCAGCAGCTTAATCGGGACAGGGGCCATTAATGAGCAGTTCTTC. Based on the CDR3 plus reference TRBV11-2 and TRBJ2-1, the full variable domain is EAGVAQSPRYKIIEKRQSVAFWCNPISGHATLYWYQQILGQGPKLLIQFQNNGVVDDSQLPKDRFSAERLKGVDSTLKIQPAKLEDSAVYLCASSLIGTGAINEQFFGPGTRLTVL.

This clone has only one observation. The chain joins TRBV6-5 to TRBJ1-2; 7 positions agree with TRBD1. This CDR3 has 12 residues. Germline CDR1 and CDR2: MNHEY and SVGAGI. Unmatched junction bases numbered 3, after V lost 7 bases and J lost 4 bases. The CDR3 nucleotides read TGTGCCAGCACTCGGGACAGCTATGGCTACACCTTC. This codes for CASTRDSYGYTF.

The chain is built from TRBV5-8 and TRBJ2-4; 8 bases agree with TRBD1. V shed 2 bases and J 1 base; nucleotides not matched to a gene: 5. The CDR3 runs to 16 residues. The germline gives CDR1 SGHTS, CDR2 YDEGEE. The CDR3 nucleotides are TGTGCCAGCAGCTTAGGGACAGGAGGCGCCAAAAACATTCAGTACTTC. Protein sequence: CASSLGTGGAKNIQYF.

This clone was counted a single time. The chain has TRBV5-1 and TRBJ2-3, with 13 bases identical to TRBD2. Germline CDR1 and CDR2: SGHRS and YFSETQ. The CDR3 is made up of 16 amino acids. V lost 3 bases to trimming and J lost 4 bases; unmatched junction nucleotides: 5. The chain's CDR3 is CASSSTTSGGADTQYF. CDR3 bases: TGCGCCAGCAGCTCTACCACTAGCGGGGGGGCAGATACGCAGTATTTT.